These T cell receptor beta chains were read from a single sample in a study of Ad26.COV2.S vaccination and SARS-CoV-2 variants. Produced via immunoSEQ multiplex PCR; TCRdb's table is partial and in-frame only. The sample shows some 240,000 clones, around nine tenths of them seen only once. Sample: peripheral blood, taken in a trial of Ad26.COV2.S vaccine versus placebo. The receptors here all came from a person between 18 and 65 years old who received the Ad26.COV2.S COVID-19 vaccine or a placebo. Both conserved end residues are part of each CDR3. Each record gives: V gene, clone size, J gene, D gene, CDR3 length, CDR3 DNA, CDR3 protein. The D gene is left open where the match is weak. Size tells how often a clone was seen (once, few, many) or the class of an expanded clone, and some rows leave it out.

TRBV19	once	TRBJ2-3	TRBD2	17	TGTGCCAGTAGACACCCCGGACTAGCGGGAGTTGCAGATACGCAGTATTTT	CASRHPGLAGVADTQYF
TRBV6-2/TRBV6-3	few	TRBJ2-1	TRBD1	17	TGTGCCAGCAGTGACCACAGGGGGCGCCCCATAAACAATGAGCAGTTCTTC	CASSDHRGRPINNEQFF
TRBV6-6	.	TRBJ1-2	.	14	TGTGCCAGCAGTTACCCCGGGTTAGACTATGGCTACACCTTC	CASSYPGLDYGYTF
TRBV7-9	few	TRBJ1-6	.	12	TGTGCCAGCAGCTTAGGCGGACATGAATTCCACTTT	CASSLGGHEFHF
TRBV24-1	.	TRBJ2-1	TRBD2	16	TGTGCCACCAGTGATAGGGACTACGTATCCTACAATGAGCAGTTCTTC	CATSDRDYVSYNEQFF
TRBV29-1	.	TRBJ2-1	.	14	TGCAGCCCAGAAGCGGGCTGCTCCTACAATGAGCAGTTCTTC	CSPEAGCSYNEQFF
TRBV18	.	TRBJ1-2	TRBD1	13	TGTGCCAGCTCCCAGGGACAGAACTATGGCTACACCTTC	CASSQGQNYGYTF
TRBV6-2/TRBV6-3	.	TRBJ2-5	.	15	TGTGCCAGCAGTTCCTACCACGACTCCCAAGAGACCCAGTACTTC	CASSSYHDSQETQYF
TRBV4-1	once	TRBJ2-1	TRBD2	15	TGCGCCAGCAGCCGTGGACTAGGTGGCTACAATGAGCAGTTCTTC	CASSRGLGGYNEQFF
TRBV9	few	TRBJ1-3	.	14	TGTGCCAGCAGCGTTGGTAACTCTGGAAACACCATATATTTT	CASSVGNSGNTIYF
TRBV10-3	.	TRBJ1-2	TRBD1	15	TGTGCCATCAGCTCGATAGGGACAGGGGGCGGTGGCTACACCTTC	CAISSIGTGGGGYTF
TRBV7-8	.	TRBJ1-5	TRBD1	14	TGTGCCAGCAGCGCCGGACAGGGCGGGGGGCCCCAGCATTTT	CASSAGQGGGPQHF
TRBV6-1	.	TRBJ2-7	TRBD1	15	TGTGCCAGCAGTGAAGCTCAGGGGGCGGCCTACGAGCAGTACTTC	CASSEAQGAAYEQYF
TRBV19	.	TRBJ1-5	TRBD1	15	TGTGCCAGTAGTATAGGCCCCCTGGACAGGGGGCCCCAGCATTTT	CASSIGPLDRGPQHF
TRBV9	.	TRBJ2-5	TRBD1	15	TGTGCCAGCAGCGCTTTACAGGGGTGGGTTGAGACCCAGTACTTC	CASSALQGWVETQYF
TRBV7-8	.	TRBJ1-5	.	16	TGTGCCAGCAGCTTAGGGCCGGGGAATGGTGATCAGCCCCAGCATTTT	CASSLGPGNGDQPQHF
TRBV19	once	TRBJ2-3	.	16	TGTGCCAGTAGTACCCCCCTAGGGGGGGTGAGCGATACGCAGTATTTT	CASSTPLGGVSDTQYF
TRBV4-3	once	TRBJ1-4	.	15	TGCGCCAGCAGCCTGGACGGGGGCCCCTCTAAAAAACTGTTTTTT	CASSLDGGPSKKLFF
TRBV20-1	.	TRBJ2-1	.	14	TGCAGTGCTAGTCCGTCGGGGCCACGCAATGAGCAGTTCTTC	CSASPSGPRNEQFF
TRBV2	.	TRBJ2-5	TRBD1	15	TGTGCCAGCAGGGAGGGACAGGGGTATTCGGAGACCCAGTACTTC	CASREGQGYSETQYF
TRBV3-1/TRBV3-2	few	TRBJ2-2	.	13	TGTGCCAGCAGCCAAGATAGGCGGAGGGAGCTGTTTTTT	CASSQDRRRELFF
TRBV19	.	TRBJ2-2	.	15	TGTGCCGGGCGTCGGGGGGCTTCGGGAACCGGGGAGCTGTTTTTT	CAGRRGASGTGELFF
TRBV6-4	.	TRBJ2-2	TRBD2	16	TGTGCCAGCAGTCAAAGACTAGCGGGGGGTACCGGGGAGCTGTTTTTT	CASSQRLAGGTGELFF
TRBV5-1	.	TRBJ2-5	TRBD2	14	TGCGCCAGCAGCTTGGCGGGGGGGGAGGAGACCCAGTACTTC	CASSLAGGEETQYF
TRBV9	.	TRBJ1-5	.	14	TGTGCCAGCAGCGTGCAAGGGGGCAATCAGCCCCAGCATTTT	CASSVQGGNQPQHF
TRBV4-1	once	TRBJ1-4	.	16	TGCGCCAGCAGCCAAGAAAGGCGTGCAACTAATGAAAAACTGTTTTTT	CASSQERRATNEKLFF
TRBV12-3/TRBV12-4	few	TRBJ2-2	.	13	TGTGCCAGCAGCATTTCGGGGATCGGGGAGCTGTTTTTT	CASSISGIGELFF
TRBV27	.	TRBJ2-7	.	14	TGTGCCAGCAGTTGGTCATCAGACAGCTACGAGCAGTACTTC	CASSWSSDSYEQYF
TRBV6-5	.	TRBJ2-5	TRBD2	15	TGTGCCAGCAGTTACGGTGTACTAGCGGGAGAGACCCAGTACTTC	CASSYGVLAGETQYF
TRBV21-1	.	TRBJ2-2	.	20	TGTGCCAGCAGCAAAGCTGGGCCAGGGATTCCCCCCGCGAACACCGGGGAGCTGTTTTTT	CASSKAGPGIPPANTGELFF
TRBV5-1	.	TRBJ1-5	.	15	TGCGCCAGCAGCTTGACTACCGGAGGGAACGAGCCCCAGCATTTT	CASSLTTGGNEPQHF
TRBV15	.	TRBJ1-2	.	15	TGTGCCACCAGCAGAGATTCGATGGCAGACGATGGCTACACCTTC	CATSRDSMADDGYTF